Listed below are T cell receptor beta chains from one sample, sequenced in a study of blood T cell repertoires in COVID-19. Clones were sequenced by immunoSEQ multiplex PCR, and TCRdb holds only the in-frame ones, with some missing. The sample shows roughly 200,000 clones, 65% to 85% of them seen only once. The source material was peripheral blood. All receptors come from a woman in her forties with COVID-19, enrolled during active disease. CDR3s include the opening cysteine and the closing phenylalanine or tryptophan. A D gene is named only where the DNA matches it firmly. Expanded clones are given a class, and other clones once, few, many or no size at all.

CASSEWEGQNTEAFF,TGTGCCAGCAGTGAATGGGAGGGCCAGAACACTGAAGCTTTCTTT,.,TRBV6-1,TRBJ1-1,.
CASSGRTGYTF,TGTGCCAGCAGCGGCCGGACAGGCTACACCTTC,once,TRBV3-1/TRBV3-2,TRBJ1-2,.
CATSAPGQGASKNIQYF,TGTGCCACCTCCGCCCCGGGACAGGGAGCCTCCAAAAACATTCAGTACTTC,.,TRBV2,TRBJ2-4,TRBD1
CASSPVGSAIEAFF,TGTGCCAGCTCACCAGTCGGGAGCGCAATTGAAGCTTTCTTT,.,TRBV18,TRBJ1-1,.
CASKYSDLMNTEAFF,TGTGCCAGCAAGTACTCGGACTTAATGAACACTGAAGCTTTCTTT,.,TRBV7-2,TRBJ1-1,.
CASSVGLASLEQYF,TGTGCCAGCAGCGTAGGGCTAGCTTCCCTCGAGCAGTACTTC,.,TRBV9,TRBJ2-7,.
CASSRDRGHNSPLHF,TGTGCCAGCAGTAGGGACAGGGGTCATAATTCACCCCTCCACTTT,.,TRBV2,TRBJ1-6,TRBD1
CSGDRGLNTEAFF,TGCAGCGGTGACAGGGGTTTGAACACTGAAGCTTTCTTT,.,TRBV29-1,TRBJ1-1,TRBD1
CASSPPGSPRHEQYF,TGTGCCAGCAGCCCTCCGGGGTCCCCGAGGCACGAGCAGTACTTC,.,TRBV7-6,TRBJ2-7,.
CASSLRSGGTNEKLFF,TGCGCCAGCAGCTTGAGGTCAGGGGGAACTAATGAAAAACTGTTTTTT,few,TRBV5-1,TRBJ1-4,TRBD1
CASSQDRTGSYNEQFF,TGTGCCAGCAGCCAAGATAGGACAGGCTCCTACAATGAGCAGTTCTTC,.,TRBV3-1/TRBV3-2,TRBJ2-1,TRBD1
CASSTTGFHEQYF,TGTGCCAGTAGTACGACAGGGTTCCACGAGCAGTACTTC,few,TRBV19,TRBJ2-7,TRBD1
CATSRRDFSYEQYF,TGTGCCACCAGCAGAAGGGACTTCTCCTACGAGCAGTACTTC,.,TRBV15,TRBJ2-7,.
CASSQPTSGIRNEQFF,TGCGCCAGCAGCCAGCCAACTAGCGGGATTCGGAATGAGCAGTTCTTC,.,TRBV4-1,TRBJ2-1,TRBD2
CASSYGDRGDTEAFF,TGTGCCAGCAGTTACGGGGACAGGGGGGACACTGAAGCTTTCTTT,.,TRBV6-5,TRBJ1-1,TRBD1
CASSLALNSGNTIYF,TGTGCCAGCAGCTTGGCACTGAACTCTGGAAACACCATATATTTT,.,TRBV5-8,TRBJ1-3,.
CASGSIVGGEQYF,TGTGCCAGCGGATCCATCGTGGGGGGGGAGCAGTACTTC,.,TRBV25-1,TRBJ2-7,TRBD2
CASSLARIADGNYEQYF,TGCGCCAGCAGCTTGGCCAGAATAGCAGACGGAAACTACGAGCAGTACTTC,.,TRBV5-1,TRBJ2-7,.
CASSQVWGESNQPQHF,TGTGCCAGCAGCCAAGTCTGGGGGGAGAGCAATCAGCCCCAGCATTTT,.,TRBV4-2,TRBJ1-5,.
CASSVGLAGAPDTQYF,TGTGCCAGCAGCGTAGGGCTAGCGGGAGCCCCAGATACGCAGTATTTT,.,TRBV9,TRBJ2-3,TRBD2
CASSPLAGGPKGNEQFF,TGTGCCAGCTCACCACTAGCGGGGGGGCCAAAGGGCAATGAGCAGTTCTTC,once,TRBV18,TRBJ2-1,TRBD2
CASRQGSYGYTF,TGTGCCAGCAGGCAGGGAAGCTATGGCTACACCTTC,.,TRBV5-4,TRBJ1-2,.
CASSLNVGDIQYF,TGTGCCAGCAGCTTAAACGTAGGGGACATTCAGTACTTC,few,TRBV11-2,TRBJ2-4,.
CTSSQGLERGTTGELFF,TGCACCAGCAGCCAAGGCCTCGAGCGGGGGACGACCGGGGAGCTGTTTTTT,few,TRBV1,TRBJ2-2,.
CASSLARTGANSPLHF,TGTGCCAGCAGCTTAGCAAGGACAGGGGCTAATTCACCCCTCCACTTT,.,TRBV7-9,TRBJ1-6,TRBD1
CASSYGRAVPNTEAFF,TGTGCCAGCAGTTACGGCAGGGCTGTCCCGAACACTGAAGCTTTCTTT,.,TRBV6-5,TRBJ1-1,.
CASTLTDKNTGELFF,TGTGCCAGTACCTTGACGGACAAGAACACCGGGGAGCTGTTTTTT,.,TRBV19,TRBJ2-2,.
CASSIGRGQETQYF,TGTGCCAGTAGTATCGGAAGGGGCCAAGAGACCCAGTACTTC,.,TRBV19,TRBJ2-5,.
CAIGTSPRDTQYF,TGTGCCATCGGAACTAGTCCCCGGGATACGCAGTATTTT,.,TRBV10-3,TRBJ2-3,.
CATSKRSDGDTQYF,TGTGCCACCAGCAAGCGGAGCGACGGAGATACGCAGTATTTT,.,TRBV15,TRBJ2-3,.
CASSLYSVQETQYF,TGTGCCAGCAGCTTATATAGCGTACAAGAGACCCAGTACTTC,.,TRBV7-3,TRBJ2-5,.
CASKGGGLYEQYF,TGCGCCAGCAAGGGGGGAGGGCTCTACGAGCAGTACTTC,.,TRBV5-1,TRBJ2-7,.
CSVGAGTGVQQPQHF,TGCAGCGTTGGAGCCGGGACAGGGGTGCAGCAGCCCCAGCATTTT,once,TRBV29-1,TRBJ1-5,TRBD1
CASSPPRVAGQETQYF,TGTGCCAGCTCACCCCCGAGAGTAGCGGGCCAAGAGACCCAGTACTTC,.,TRBV18,TRBJ2-5,TRBD2
CASSLSDRGYEQYF,TGTGCCAGCAGTTTAAGTGACAGGGGTTACGAGCAGTACTTC,.,TRBV28,TRBJ2-7,TRBD1
CASTSLGMTGAEYGNTEAFF,TGTGCCAGCACTTCTCTCGGTATGACTGGTGCCGAATATGGGAACACTGAAGCTTTCTTT,.,TRBV2,TRBJ1-1,.
CASSLPDSGNTIYF,TGTGCCAGCAGCTTGCCAGACTCTGGAAACACCATATATTTT,.,TRBV5-6,TRBJ1-3,.
CARGTGASSGANVLTF,TGTGCCAGGGGGACAGGGGCAAGCTCTGGGGCCAACGTCCTGACTTTC,.,TRBV21-1,TRBJ2-6,.
CASSVGSGRLGSYNEQFF,TGTGCCAGCAGTGTCGGTAGCGGGAGGCTCGGCTCCTACAATGAGCAGTTCTTC,.,TRBV2,TRBJ2-1,TRBD2
CASSSGRNTEAFF,TGTGCCAGCAGCTCTGGGAGGAACACTGAAGCTTTCTTT,.,TRBV11-2,TRBJ1-1,.
CASSTYRGPNTEAFF,TGTGCCAGCAGCACATACAGGGGGCCGAACACTGAAGCTTTCTTT,.,TRBV28,TRBJ1-1,TRBD1
CASSSLEGGTGEKLFF,TGTGCCAGTAGCTCCCTCGAAGGGGGGACAGGGGAAAAACTGTTTTTT,.,TRBV19,TRBJ1-4,TRBD1
CAISETGAGAEQFF,TGTGCCATCAGTGAAACCGGGGCGGGGGCTGAGCAGTTCTTC,few,TRBV10-3,TRBJ2-1,.
CASSEIEEEAFF,TGCGCCAGCAGTGAAATTGAGGAGGAAGCTTTCTTT,.,TRBV10-1,TRBJ1-1,.
CASSPTGNTEAFF,TGTGCCAGCAGCCCGACGGGGAACACTGAAGCTTTCTTT,.,TRBV12-3/TRBV12-4,TRBJ1-1,.
CASSFGQGSYNSPLHF,TGTGCCAGCAGCTTCGGACAGGGCTCCTATAATTCACCCCTCCACTTT,.,TRBV5-5,TRBJ1-6,TRBD1
CASSLEVGGDHIVRGYTF,TGTGCCAGCAGCTTAGAAGTCGGGGGGGACCATATCGTTCGAGGCTACACCTTC,.,TRBV7-8,TRBJ1-2,.
CAISGDSSGGGIQYF,TGTGCCATCAGCGGGGATTCTAGCGGAGGGGGCATTCAGTACTTC,.,TRBV10-3,TRBJ2-4,.
CAISDLASSTDTQYF,TGTGCCATCAGCGACCTAGCGTCTAGCACAGATACGCAGTATTTT,.,TRBV10-3,TRBJ2-3,.
CASSVGVAYGYTF,TGTGCCAGCAGTGTAGGAGTGGCCTATGGCTACACCTTC,many,TRBV2,TRBJ1-2,.
CASSSTVNSPLHF,TGTGCCAGCAGCTCGACAGTAAATTCACCCCTCCACTTT,.,TRBV3-1/TRBV3-2,TRBJ1-6,.
CASSMARHSYEQYF,TGTGCCAGCAGTATGGCGAGACACTCTTACGAGCAGTACTTC,.,TRBV27,TRBJ2-7,.
CASSQRQYSYEQYF,TGTGCCAGCAGCCAGAGACAGTACTCCTACGAGCAGTACTTC,.,TRBV3-1/TRBV3-2,TRBJ2-7,.
CASSDSPGTGNTEAFF,TGTGCCAGCAGCGACAGCCCCGGGACAGGGAACACTGAAGCTTTCTTT,.,TRBV6-4,TRBJ1-1,TRBD1
CATSDFGPGQPQHF,TGTGCCACCAGTGATTTCGGCCCCGGGCAGCCCCAGCATTTT,.,TRBV24-1,TRBJ1-5,.
CASSLGGGGVYEQFF,TGTGCCAGCAGCTTAGGTGGTGGAGGAGTCTATGAGCAGTTCTTC,.,TRBV7-7,TRBJ2-1,.
CASTRRTGHNTGELFF,TGTGCCAGCACTCGGAGGACAGGGCATAACACCGGGGAGCTGTTTTTT,few,TRBV27,TRBJ2-2,TRBD1
CASSLRGSLGNTIYF,TGTGCCAGCAGTTTAAGGGGCAGCTTGGGTAACACCATATATTTT,once,TRBV28,TRBJ1-3,.
CSVLLAGGQYF,TGCAGCGTCCTACTAGCGGGGGGGCAGTACTTC,.,TRBV29-1,TRBJ2-7,TRBD2
CASSSYRGMNTEAFF,TGTGCCAGCAGTTCTTACAGGGGTATGAACACTGAAGCTTTCTTT,.,TRBV28,TRBJ1-1,TRBD1